These 13 T cell receptor beta chains came from one sample sequenced in a study of response to subunit inactivated influenza vaccine. TCRdb reprocessed the RT-PCR reads via MiXCR and lists one record per CDR3 protein. The table records 610,000 or so distinct CDR3 sequences, approximately 14% of them present only once. This specimen was PBMCs from blood, taken less than 13 days after vaccination. The receptors shown here come from a man aged 45-65 years who received an inactivated influenza vaccine.

The chain joins TRBV5-6 to TRBJ2-3, with D uncertain. Germline V gene lookup returns CDR1 SGHDT and CDR2 YYEEEE. The CDR3 extends over 15 amino acids. V gave up 4 bases and J gave up 1 base, with 13 bases separating them. CDR3 sequence reads: CASSLRVWGTDTQYF. The DNA for the CDR3 is TGTGCCAGCAGCCTCCGAGTATGGGGCACAGATACGCAGTATTTT.

In this sample, this clonotype turned up a few times. V usage is TRBV6-2 or TRBV6-3 and J usage is TRBJ2-7, with 12 bases lining up with TRBD2. The trim removed 7 bases at V and 4 bases at J, leaving 5 bases unmatched. The CDR3 is made up of 14 amino acids. CDR1 and CDR2 from the germline V gene are MNHEY and SVGEGT. The CDR3 nucleotides are TGTGCCAGCACCCAGGGACTAGCGGGTTACGAGCAGTACTTC. This gives the protein CASTQGLAGYEQYF.

The genes are TRBV7-2 and TRBJ2-7; D gene unclear. The CDR3 is 13 amino acids. V was clipped by 4 bases and J by 6 bases, with 13 bases between them. The germline V gene has CDR1 SGHTA and CDR2 FQGNSA. The CDR3 loop is CASSSLRAGEQYF. The DNA for the CDR3 is TGTGCCAGCAGCTCTCTTAGGGCCGGCGAGCAGTACTTC.

V gene TRBV12-3 or TRBV12-4 combines with J gene TRBJ2-1, with D perhaps TRBD1 or TRBD2 (6 bases each). V lost 3 bases and J lost 4, with 13 bases in between. This CDR3 is built from 15 residues. DNA of the CDR3: TGTGCCAGCAGTTTCTTCGGAGGGGGGTACAATGAGCAGTTCTTC. Its protein is CASSFFGGGYNEQFF.

The V call is TRBV10-3, the J call TRBJ1-1, with TRBD1 matching over 7 bases. V lost 2 bases and J lost 6; bases outside the gene matches: 9. The CDR3 extends over 15 amino acids. Germline V gene sequence: CDR1 ENHRY, CDR2 SYGVKD. CDR3 coding DNA: TGTGCCATCAGTGAGGGTATAGGGGGCAAGTCTGAAGCTTTCTTT. It codes for CAISEGIGGKSEAFF.

The genes are TRBV12-3 or TRBV12-4 and TRBJ2-2; 9 bases fit TRBD2. Losses at the gene ends were 5 bases for V and 5 bases for J; bases not matched to a gene: 15. The CDR3 totals 18 residues. For the CDR3, the DNA is TGTGCCAGCAGTCCCAACGCCCCCGGCGGGGGGGGGACCGGGGAGCTGTTTTTT. It is translated as CASSPNAPGGGGTGELFF.

This clonotype was seen a handful of times. The J gene is TRBJ1-1, the V gene TRBV29-1, with D possibly TRBD1 on 5 matching bases. V lost 6 bases and J 0 bases, leaving 11 bases between the germline ends. Germline V gene sequence: CDR1 SQVTM, CDR2 ANQGSEA. The CDR3 loop spans 13 amino acids. CDR3 loop: CSVREKVNTEAFF. The CDR3 region has the DNA TGCAGCGTCAGGGAGAAGGTGAACACTGAAGCTTTCTTT.

This clonotype was found a few times. The V and J genes are TRBV20-1 and TRBJ2-7; D is undetermined. V lost 5 bases and J 7 bases, leaving 12 bases between the germline ends. The CDR3 covers 11 residues. CDR1 and CDR2 from the germline V gene are DFQATT and SNEGSKA (reference sequence). CDR3 sequence reads: CSAYRSPEQYF. CDR3 DNA sequence: TGCAGTGCTTACCGGTCACCTGAGCAGTACTTC.

This clonotype came up a few times. This rearrangement joins TRBV6-1 to TRBJ2-5, with 7 bases that match TRBD1. This CDR3 spans 15 amino acids. Germline CDR1 reads MNHNS; CDR2 reads SASEGT. J gave up 2 bases and V 5 bases, and 8 bases lay outside the gene matches. CDR3 bases: TGTGCCAGCAGTAGGTACAGGGGTCGGCAAGAGACCCAGTACTTC. This sequence encodes CASSRYRGRQETQYF.

The rearrangement uses TRBV6-2 or TRBV6-3 and TRBJ2-2; TRBD1 matches 9 bases. The J segment lost 5 bases and the V segment lost 6 bases, leaving 7 bases of the junction unmatched. CDR3 size: 15 residues. CDR1 and CDR2 from the germline V gene are MNHEY and SVGEGT. CDR3 sequence reads: CASRNRGRGTGELFF. The CDR3 DNA reads as TGTGCCAGCAGGAACAGGGGGCGCGGTACCGGGGAGCTGTTTTTT.

This clonotype was picked up many times. Here the CDR3 reads CASSQEVDYSGTGELFF. CDR3 DNA sequence: TGCGCCAGCAGCCAAGAGGTGGACTACTCGGGCACCGGGGAGCTGTTTTTT. The chain employs TRBV4-3 and TRBJ2-2; tentatively, D is TRBD2 (6 bases). Germline loops: CDR1 LGHNA, CDR2 YSLEER. V lost 0 bases to trimming and J lost 4 bases, with 15 bases between them. The CDR3 is made up of 17 amino acids.

This clonotype showed up just a few times. V gene TRBV12-3 or TRBV12-4 combines with J gene TRBJ1-3; D is undetermined. Trimming shortened V by 2 bases and J by 4 bases, and 9 bases separated the two germline ends. CDR3 length: 14 amino acids. CDR3 sequence: CASSLLLGGNTIYF. The CDR3 DNA reads TGTGCCAGCAGTTTACTTCTGGGGGGAAACACCATATATTTT.

This clonotype was recorded once. The chain combines TRBV3-1 with TRBJ1-4, with 7 bases lining up with TRBD1. V lost 1 base and J lost 11; bases outside the gene matches: 4. The CDR3 has 13 residues. Germline V gene sequence: CDR1 LGHDT, CDR2 YNNKEL (reference sequence). The DNA for the CDR3 is TGTGCCAGCAGCCAAGGCAGGGGGTATAAACTGTTTTTT. It translates to CASSQGRGYKLFF. The variable domain in full, with the rest retrieved from reference TRBV3-1 and TRBJ1-4, is DTAVSQTPKYLVTQMGNDKSIKCEQNLGHDTMYWYKQDSKKFLKIMFSYNNKELIINETVPNRFSPKSPDKAHLNLHINSLELGDSAVYFCASSQGRGYKLFFGSGTQLSVL.